This entry lists 13 T cell receptor beta chains sequenced from one sample in a study of blood T cells in healthy people across ages. Through a sample-barcoded 5' primer and a J-beta primer mix, a second PCR was run for 7 to 11 cycles. Each CDR3 protein gets one entry after TCRdb re-called the 5' RACE reads with MiXCR. The sample includes more than 900,000 distinct CDR3 sequences, approximately 25% of them seen just once. This sample also appeared in a second study, on T cells of mothers and their children.

What was sequenced was blood. Receptors were obtained from a girl aged 2-15 years in good health.

This clonotype was counted a single time. This chain joins TRBV11-2 and TRBJ2-3; D unclear. From germline, CDR1 is SGHAT and CDR2 FQNNGV. V was pared by 1 base and J by 0 bases, with 11 bases between. The CDR3 has 16 residues. The CDR3 region is CASSLGRASSTDTQYF. The CDR3 DNA reads as TGTGCCAGCAGCTTAGGAAGGGCTTCTAGCACAGATACGCAGTATTTT.

Points on this clonotype: A read error may produce the germline difference seen at one junction end. V usage is TRBV4-1 and J usage is TRBJ2-4, with D possibly matching TRBD2 (5 bases). CDR3 length equals 15 residues. Per the germline V gene, CDR1 is MGHRA and CDR2 is YSYEKL. The CDR3 nucleotides are TGCGCCAGCAGCCAAGATCAGCTAGCCAAAAACATCCAGTACTTC. This gives the protein CASSQDQLAKNIQYF.

The rearrangement joins TRBV21-1 to TRBJ1-2; the table's TRBD1 call for D was not verified on the DNA. TRBV21-1 is termed a pseudogene. This CDR3 contains 18 residues. DNA for the CDR3: TGTGCCAGCAGCATATCGGAATTGCCCAGGGGGGGCAACTATGGCTACACCTTC. Its translation is CASSISELPRGGNYGYTF.

V usage is TRBV5-1 and J usage is TRBJ1-1; a weak D match, TRBD1 (6 bases). Per the germline V gene, CDR1 is SGHRS and CDR2 is YFSETQ. With 0 bases removed from V and 11 bases from J, the gap between germline ends came to 8 bases. This CDR3 is built from 11 residues. The CDR3 nucleotides read TGCGCCAGCAGCTTGGGGCAGGGGGCTTTCTTT. Translated: CASSLGQGAFF. The full variable domain, in which reference TRBV5-1 and TRBJ1-1 provide the parts outside the CDR3, is KAGVTQTPRYLIKTRGQQVTLSCSPISGHRSVSWYQQTPGQGLQFLFEYFSETQRNKGNFPGRFSGRQFSNSRSEMNVSTLELGDSALYLCASSLGQGAFFGQGTRLTVV.

The chain is built from TRBV28 and TRBJ2-5, with D perhaps matching TRBD2 (6 bases). V was trimmed by 7 bases and J by 3 bases, leaving 21 bases between them. Germline values: CDR1 MDHEN, CDR2 SYDVKM. The length of the CDR3 is 16 residues. The CDR3 spells CASKKDRDGGEETQYF. The DNA for the CDR3 is TGTGCCAGCAAAAAAGACCGGGACGGAGGGGAAGAGACCCAGTACTTC.

In its sample, this clonotype was seen a few times. This chain connects TRBV10-3 to TRBJ2-1; the D is unclear. With 6 bases removed from V and 4 bases from J, the gap between germline ends came to 7 bases. This CDR3 spans 12 amino acids. The germline CDR1 and CDR2 sequences are ENHRY and SYGVKD. The CDR3 loop reads CAIRTDYNEQFF. CDR3 sequence (DNA): TGTGCCATCAGAACCGATTACAATGAGCAGTTCTTC.

The chain carries TRBV5-1 and TRBJ2-5, with D uncertain. The CDR3 loop spans 12 amino acids. CDR1 and CDR2 (germline): SGHRS, YFSETQ. Trimming took 0 bases from V and 8 from J, leaving 8 bases between them. Here the CDR3 DNA reads TGCGCCAGCAGCTTGGAGCCCCCAACCCAGTACTTC. Translation: CASSLEPPTQYF.

This clonotype was counted a few times. The chain has TRBV7-9 and TRBJ1-1; TRBD1 aligns across 8 bases. Germline V gene lookup returns CDR1 SEHNR and CDR2 FQNEAQ (reference sequence). There are 16 residues in the CDR3. Trimming took 3 bases from V and 1 from J; bases not matched to a gene: 7. This CDR3 reads CASSLKAGGENTEAFF. CDR3 DNA sequence: TGTGCCAGCAGCTTGAAGGCAGGGGGCGAGAACACTGAAGCTTTCTTT. The full variable domain, with the rest looked up from reference TRBV7-9 and TRBJ1-1, is DTGVSQNPRHKITKRGQNVTFRCDPISEHNRLYWYRQTLGQGPEFLTYFQNEAQLEKSRLLSDRFSAERPKGSFSTLEIQRTEQGDSAMYLCASSLKAGGENTEAFFGQGTRLTVV.

The V and J genes are TRBV7-9 and TRBJ2-5; D gene unclear. Germline V gene sequence: CDR1 SEHNR, CDR2 FQNEAQ (reference sequence). The CDR3 extends over 14 amino acids. V was clipped by 4 bases and J by 1 base, with 10 bases between them. Here the CDR3 reads CASSSQAIQETQYF. DNA for the CDR3: TGTGCCAGCAGCTCCCAGGCTATCCAAGAGACCCAGTACTTC.

The sample holds a few counts of this clonotype. J is TRBJ2-5 and V is TRBV29-1; D not certain. The J call may not be correct, given that the DNA end is closer to TRBJ2-7. The CDR3 spans 12 residues. Germline V gene lookup returns CDR1 SQVTM and CDR2 ANQGSEA. The CDR3 DNA is TGCAGCGTTGAATCGGACGCCTACGAGCAGTACTTC. This gives the protein CSVESDAYEQYF.

In this sample, this clonotype turned up a few times. V and J are TRBV13 and TRBJ2-7, with D hard to call. Germline V gene lookup returns CDR1 PRHDT and CDR2 FYEKMQ (reference sequence). V gave up 2 bases and J gave up 0 bases, with 5 bases separating them. This CDR3 comprises 13 residues. CDR3 amino acids: CASSLYLSYEQYF. The CDR3, as DNA: TGTGCCAGCAGCTTATATCTCTCCTACGAGCAGTACTTC.

There are a few counts of this clonotype. J is TRBJ2-5 and V is TRBV2; D gene unclear. The J call may be incorrect, as the DNA end agrees better with TRBJ2-7. Germline CDR1 and CDR2: SNHLY and FYNNEI. This CDR3 has 13 amino acids. The CDR3 DNA sequence: TGTGCCAGCAGTTTGAAGAATTCCTACGAGCAGTACTTC. Translated, it gives CASSLKNSYEQYF.

This rearrangement joins TRBV18 to TRBJ2-1; 10 bases are shared with TRBD1. Germline V gives CDR1 KGHSH, CDR2 LQKENI. The J segment lost 0 bases and the V segment lost 0 bases, leaving 8 bases of the junction unmatched. This CDR3 comprises 19 residues. CDR3 nucleotide sequence: TGTGCCAGCTCACCACCGAGGACAGGGGGACGTAGCTCCTACAATGAGCAGTTCTTC. Translated, it gives CASSPPRTGGRSSYNEQFF.